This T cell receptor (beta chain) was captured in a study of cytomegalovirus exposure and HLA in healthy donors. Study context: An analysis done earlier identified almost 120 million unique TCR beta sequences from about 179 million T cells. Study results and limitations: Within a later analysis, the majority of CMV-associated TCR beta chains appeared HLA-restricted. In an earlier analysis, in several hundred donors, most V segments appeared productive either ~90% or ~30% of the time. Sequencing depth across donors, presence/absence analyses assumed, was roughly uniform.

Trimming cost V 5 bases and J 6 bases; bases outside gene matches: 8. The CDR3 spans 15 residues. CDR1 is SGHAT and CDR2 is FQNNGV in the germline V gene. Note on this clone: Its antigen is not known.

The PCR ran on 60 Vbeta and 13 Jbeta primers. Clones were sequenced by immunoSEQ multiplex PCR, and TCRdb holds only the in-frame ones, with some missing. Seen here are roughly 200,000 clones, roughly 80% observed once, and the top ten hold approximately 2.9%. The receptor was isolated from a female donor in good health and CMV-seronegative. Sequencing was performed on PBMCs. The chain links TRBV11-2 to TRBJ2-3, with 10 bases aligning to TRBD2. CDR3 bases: TGTGCCAGCAGCAAAGGGACTAGCGAGAAGGATACGCAGTATTTT. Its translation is CASSKGTSEKDTQYF.